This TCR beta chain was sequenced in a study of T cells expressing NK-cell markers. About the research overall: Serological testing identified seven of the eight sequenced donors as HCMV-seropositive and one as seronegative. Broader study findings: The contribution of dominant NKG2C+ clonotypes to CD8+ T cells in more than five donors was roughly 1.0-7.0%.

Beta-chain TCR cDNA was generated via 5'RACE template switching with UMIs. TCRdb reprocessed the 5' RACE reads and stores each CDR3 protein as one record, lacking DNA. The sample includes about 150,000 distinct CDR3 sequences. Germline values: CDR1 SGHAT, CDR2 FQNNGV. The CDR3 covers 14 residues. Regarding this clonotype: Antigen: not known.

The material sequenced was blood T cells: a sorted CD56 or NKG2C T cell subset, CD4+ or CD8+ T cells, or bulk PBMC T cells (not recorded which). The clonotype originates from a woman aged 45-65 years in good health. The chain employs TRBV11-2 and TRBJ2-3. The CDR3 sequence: CASSFSGVADTQYF.